Presented here are 30 T cell receptor beta chains from one specimen sequenced in a study of blood T cell repertoires in COVID-19. Libraries were prepared by immunoSEQ multiplex PCR; TCRdb keeps only in-frame clonotypes and omits some of them. Of 200,000 to 300,000 clones in the sample, about 90% were seen once. The source material was PBMCs or T cells enriched from blood (not recorded which). Source of these receptors: a woman aged 40 to 50 with acute COVID-19.

The rearrangement uses TRBV9 and TRBJ2-7, with a possible D match to TRBD1 (5 bases). Trimming cost V 0 bases and J 3 bases, with 7 bases left between them. The CDR3 sequence is 13 residues long. The germline CDR1 and CDR2 sequences are SGDLS and YYNGEE. The CDR3 nucleotides read TGTGCCAGCAGCGTAGGGACAAGCTACGAGCAGTACTTC. Translation: CASSVGTSYEQYF.

This clone is a singleton in its sample. This chain connects TRBV3-1 (or the pseudogene TRBV3-2) to TRBJ2-5, with D possibly matching TRBD1 (5 bases). The germline gives CDR1 LGHDT, CDR2 YNNKEL (reference sequence). The CDR3 loop spans 15 amino acids. V was clipped by 3 bases and J by 5 bases, with 16 bases between them. CDR3 sequence (DNA): TGTGCCAGCAGCCATTTTGCCGGACATCGGGAGACCCAGTACTTC. Encoded protein: CASSHFAGHRETQYF.

This rearrangement joins TRBV29-1 to TRBJ2-3; 8 nucleotides line up with TRBD1. Germline trimming cut 6 bases from V and 1 base from J; bases unmatched to any gene: 3. The CDR3 is made up of 13 amino acids. The germline gives CDR1 SQVTM, CDR2 ANQGSEA. CDR3 residues: CSVGDRRTDTQYF. In nucleotides, the CDR3 is TGCAGCGTGGGGGACAGGCGCACAGATACGCAGTATTTT.

The chain combines TRBV9 with TRBJ1-6; D is possibly TRBD1 (5 bases). V lost 4 bases to trimming and J lost 7 bases, with 9 bases between them. This CDR3 region has 13 residues. The germline gives CDR1 SGDLS, CDR2 YYNGEE. CDR3 residues: CASSQGTNSPLHF. CDR3 nucleotide sequence: TGTGCCAGCAGCCAGGGAACAAATTCACCCCTCCACTTT.

V is TRBV2 and J is TRBJ1-2, with D possibly matching TRBD1 (5 bases). CDR1 and CDR2 from the germline V gene are SNHLY and FYNNEI. The CDR3 is 14 residues long. The germline V and J ends were trimmed by 4 bases and 7 bases, with 16 bases remaining between them. This CDR3 reads CASSGTSGRGGYTF. The CDR3 DNA reads as TGTGCCAGCAGTGGGACCTCAGGGCGAGGTGGCTACACCTTC.

The gene calls are TRBV15 and TRBJ1-5; D remains ambiguous. Trimming shortened V by 4 bases and J by 4 bases, and 8 bases separated the two germline ends. Germline-derived CDR1 and CDR2 are LNHNV and YYDKDF (reference sequence). The CDR3 totals 13 residues. This CDR3 reads CATSKSQNQPQHF. CDR3 sequence (DNA): TGTGCCACCAGCAAATCTCAGAATCAGCCCCAGCATTTT.

This clone was seen only once. The chain has TRBV7-2 and TRBJ2-5, with D possibly being TRBD2 (5 bases). Trimming stripped 1 base from V and 2 bases from J, with 11 bases between. The CDR3 sequence is 15 residues long. Germline V lookup: CDR1 SGHTA, CDR2 FQGNSA. Here the CDR3 reads CASSLVAEAQETQYF. The DNA of the CDR3 is TGTGCCAGCAGCTTAGTGGCGGAGGCACAAGAGACCCAGTACTTC.

The chain is built from TRBV12-5 and TRBJ2-3; 11 bases fit TRBD2. This CDR3 has 16 amino acids. The ends lost 0 bases at V and 5 bases at J; junction bases unmatched: 4. Germline assignment: CDR1 LGHNT and CDR2 FRNRAP. The chain's CDR3 is CASGLVVGLAGDTQYF. The CDR3 DNA follows: TGTGCTAGTGGTTTGGTAGTTGGACTAGCGGGAGATACGCAGTATTTT.

A few counts support this clone. The V and J genes are TRBV6-1 and TRBJ1-5; no definite D call. V lost 2 bases, J lost 7 bases, and 9 bases lay in between. The CDR3 covers 13 residues. Looked up from germline, CDR1 is MNHNS and CDR2 is SASEGT. The DNA of the CDR3 is TGTGCCAGCAGTGAACTCACGGGGCAGCCCCAGCATTTT. Translation: CASSELTGQPQHF.

The gene calls are TRBV28 and TRBJ2-5, with D maybe TRBD1 (6 bases). The CDR3 contains 15 residues. The germline gives CDR1 MDHEN, CDR2 SYDVKM. The ends were cut back, 5 bases at V and 6 bases at J, with 19 bases in the middle. Here the CDR3 reads CASSPLGAGEKTQYF. Here the CDR3 DNA reads TGTGCCAGCAGTCCACTCGGGGCAGGGGAAAAGACCCAGTACTTC. Full variable domain (remainder filled in from reference TRBV28 and TRBJ2-5): DVKVTQSSRYLVKRTGEKVFLECVQDMDHENMFWYRQDPGLGLRLIYFSYDVKMKEKGDIPEGYSVSREKKERFSLILESASTNQTSMYLCASSPLGAGEKTQYFGPGTRLLVL.

The V gene is TRBV5-1, the J gene TRBJ2-5; TRBD2 agrees at 11 bases. The CDR3 is 15 amino acids. The V and J ends lost 6 bases and 5 bases, in that order; junction bases with no gene match: 9. CDR1 and CDR2 (germline): SGHRS, YFSETQ. The CDR3: CASTIAGGSAETQYF. CDR3 sequence (DNA): TGCGCCAGCACGATAGCGGGAGGGTCAGCGGAGACCCAGTACTTC.

V usage is TRBV15 and J usage is TRBJ2-1; D possibly corresponds to TRBD2 (6 bases). V lost 5 bases, J lost 7 bases, and 18 bases lay in between. This CDR3 has 15 residues. CDR1 LNHNV and CDR2 YYDKDF come from the germline V gene (reference sequence). The CDR3 coding sequence is TGTGCCACCAGCCGGGTGTCGGGAGCTTTGAATGAGCAGTTCTTC. Protein sequence: CATSRVSGALNEQFF. The full variable domain, its missing parts supplied by reference TRBV15 and TRBJ2-1, is DAMVIQNPRYQVTQFGKPVTLSCSQTLNHNVMYWYQQKSSQAPKLLFHYYDKDFNNEADTPDNFQSRRPNTSFCFLDIRSPGLGDTAMYLCATSRVSGALNEQFFGPGTRLTVL.

The V call is TRBV11-2, the J call TRBJ2-5; D possibly corresponds to TRBD2 (5 bases). The CDR3 contains 16 residues. V shed 3 bases and J shed 5 bases, with 19 bases lying between them. Germline values: CDR1 SGHAT, CDR2 FQNNGV. CDR3 protein: CASSLTEGYGEETQYF. For the CDR3, the DNA is TGTGCCAGCAGCTTGACTGAAGGGTATGGGGAGGAGACCCAGTACTTC.

In this sample, this clone turned up a few times. This CDR3 is CASSATGDTYEQYF. The CDR3 region has the DNA TGTGCCAGCAGCGCAACCGGGGACACCTACGAGCAGTACTTC. The V gene is TRBV9, the J gene TRBJ2-7, with D tentatively TRBD1 (6 bases). Germline-derived CDR1 and CDR2 are SGDLS and YYNGEE. This CDR3 region has 14 residues. Trimming cost V 3 bases and J 2 bases, with 12 bases left between them.

The chain has TRBV5-1 and TRBJ2-1; maybe TRBD2 (5 bases). The CDR3 runs to 16 residues. Germline V CDR1 and CDR2: SGHRS, YFSETQ. Trimming stripped 1 base from V and 0 bases from J, with 11 bases between. CDR3 region: CASSLLPGSSYNEQFF. The DNA for the CDR3 is TGCGCCAGCAGCTTGCTGCCGGGAAGCTCCTACAATGAGCAGTTCTTC.

The sample holds one count of this clone. CDR3 coding DNA: TGTGCCAGCAGTTTATCGATGCAGGGGACGAATTCACCCCTCCACTTT. Translated, it gives CASSLSMQGTNSPLHF. This chain links TRBV28 with TRBJ1-6; D may be TRBD1 (6 bases). The CDR3 has 16 amino acids. V dropped 1 base and J dropped 7 bases, with 14 bases sitting between them. CDR1 MDHEN and CDR2 SYDVKM come from the germline V gene.

The chain is built from TRBV3-1 (or the pseudogene TRBV3-2) and TRBJ2-2; 12 bases match TRBD2. From germline, CDR1 is LGHDT and CDR2 YNNKEL (reference sequence). The V and J ends lost 3 bases and 0 bases, in that order; junction bases with no gene match: 5. The CDR3 extends over 18 amino acids. This CDR3 is CASSHLAGGGTNTGELFF. The CDR3 DNA sequence: TGTGCCAGCAGCCATCTAGCGGGAGGGGGTACGAACACCGGGGAGCTGTTTTTT.

This chain joins TRBV28 and TRBJ2-1; the match to TRBD2 covers 9 bases. Per germline, CDR1 MDHEN and CDR2 SYDVKM. Germline trimming cut 1 base from V and 4 bases from J; bases unmatched to any gene: 2. CDR3 length: 15 residues. CDR3 region: CASSLSLAGYNEQFF. The CDR3 DNA reads as TGTGCCAGCAGTTTATCCCTAGCGGGGTACAATGAGCAGTTCTTC.

CDR3 region: CASSLEIREQFF. As DNA, the CDR3 is TGCGCCAGCAGCTTGGAGATACGGGAGCAGTTCTTC. The rearrangement links TRBV5-1 to TRBJ2-1; D is uncertain. The CDR3 totals 12 residues. Between the trimmed V and J ends, which lost 0 bases and 10 bases, there was a span of 8 bases. Germline CDR1 SGHRS, CDR2 YFSETQ.

The genes are TRBV19 and TRBJ2-1, with D tentatively TRBD1 (6 bases). Germline V gene lookup returns CDR1 LNHDA and CDR2 SQIVND (reference sequence). CDR3 length equals 14 residues. Trimming took 5 bases from V and 4 from J, leaving 12 bases between them. CDR3 nucleotide sequence: TGTGCCAGTAGTTCCGGACAGCTTTACAATGAGCAGTTCTTC. Its protein product is CASSSGQLYNEQFF.

This CDR3 reads CASSFSGGAGGTEAFF. In DNA, the CDR3 is TGTGCCAGCAGCTTCTCCGGCGGGGCCGGCGGCACTGAAGCTTTCTTT. The rearrangement links TRBV9 to TRBJ1-1, with a tentative D call TRBD1 (5 bases). V was pared by 4 bases and J by 4 bases, with 20 bases between. The CDR3 length is 16 residues. Germline V CDR1 and CDR2: SGDLS, YYNGEE.

This chain uses TRBV3-1 (or the pseudogene TRBV3-2) with TRBJ1-1; D is uncertain. The V gene lost 1 base and the J gene lost 0 bases, with 9 bases spanning the gap. This CDR3 has 15 amino acids. Germline V gene lookup returns CDR1 LGHDT and CDR2 YNNKEL (reference sequence). CDR3 sequence reads: CASSQGSEMNTEAFF. The CDR3 DNA is TGTGCCAGCAGCCAAGGGTCGGAGATGAACACTGAAGCTTTCTTT.

J is TRBJ2-1 and V is TRBV7-9, with TRBD2 matching over 11 bases. The CDR3 totals 16 residues. The germline V gene encodes CDR1 SEHNR and CDR2 FQNEAQ (reference sequence). V gave up 5 bases and J gave up 4 bases; unmatched junction bases: 7. The CDR3 DNA reads TGTGCCAGCAGCCTGACTAGCGGGATCGGTTACAATGAGCAGTTCTTC. This translates into CASSLTSGIGYNEQFF.

The chain joins TRBV6-5 to TRBJ2-7, with D unclear. V dropped 2 bases and J dropped 6 bases, with 14 bases sitting between them. CDR1 is MNHEY, CDR2 SVGAGI, per germline. The CDR3 sequence is 14 residues long. CDR3 region: CASSYVGRSGEQYF. In nucleotides, the CDR3 is TGTGCCAGCAGTTACGTAGGCAGATCGGGCGAGCAGTACTTC.

The rearrangement joins TRBV5-1 to TRBJ1-4, with 10 bases aligning to TRBD1. The germline V gene encodes CDR1 SGHRS and CDR2 YFSETQ. With 4 bases clipped from V and 8 bases from J, the junction kept 5 bases outside the gene matches. The CDR3 totals 14 residues. As DNA, the CDR3 is TGCGCCAGCAGCCCCGGGACAGGGGCAGAAAAACTGTTTTTT. It translates to CASSPGTGAEKLFF.

The chain carries TRBV15 and TRBJ2-5; 14 bases map to TRBD2. Germline V gives CDR1 LNHNV, CDR2 YYDKDF (reference sequence). J lost 4 bases, V lost 2 bases, and 3 bases had no gene match. This CDR3 has 16 residues. CDR3 region: CATSRLTSGRVETQYF. CDR3 sequence (DNA): TGTGCCACCAGCAGATTGACTAGCGGGAGGGTAGAGACCCAGTACTTC. Using reference TRBV15 and TRBJ2-5 for the parts outside the CDR3, the full variable domain is DAMVIQNPRYQVTQFGKPVTLSCSQTLNHNVMYWYQQKSSQAPKLLFHYYDKDFNNEADTPDNFQSRRPNTSFCFLDIRSPGLGDTAMYLCATSRLTSGRVETQYFGPGTRLLVL.

This CDR3 is CASSVVSTENNEQFF. CDR3 nucleotide sequence: TGTGCCAGCAGCGTAGTTTCTACCGAGAACAATGAGCAGTTCTTC. The chain combines TRBV9 with TRBJ2-1; D is unresolved. Germline loops: CDR1 SGDLS, CDR2 YYNGEE. This CDR3 is built from 15 residues. V was pared by 0 bases and J by 5 bases, with 12 bases between.

The chain couples TRBV7-2 to TRBJ2-4, with 9 bases identical to TRBD1. This CDR3 contains 15 residues. V shed 5 bases and J 6 bases; nucleotides not matched to a gene: 8. Germline CDR1 reads SGHTA; CDR2 reads FQGNSA. In nucleotides, the CDR3 is TGTGCCAGCAGCCCCCGGACAGGGGATGGAAACATTCAGTACTTC. It specifies CASSPRTGDGNIQYF.

V and J are TRBV6-2 or TRBV6-3 and TRBJ1-2; D gene uncertain. The germline V gene has CDR1 MNHEY and CDR2 SVGEGT. The CDR3 is 13 residues long. V shed 7 bases and J shed 1 base, with 10 bases lying between them. CDR3 in amino acids: CASTPNSNYGYTF. CDR3 sequence (DNA): TGTGCCAGCACCCCAAACAGTAACTATGGCTACACCTTC.

The chain carries TRBV19 and TRBJ1-2, with 7 bases aligning to TRBD1. Trimming cost V 4 bases and J 0 bases; bases outside gene matches: 14. Germline V gene lookup returns CDR1 LNHDA and CDR2 SQIVND (reference sequence). The CDR3 is 18 amino acids. The DNA for the CDR3 is TGTGCCAGTAGTAGGGGGAACACAGGGGACCTATCTAACTATGGCTACACCTTC. Protein sequence: CASSRGNTGDLSNYGYTF.